This is a list of T cell receptor beta chains from one sample in a study of T-cell memory formation after mild COVID-19. TCRdb fed the 5' RACE reads into MiXCR, producing one record per CDR3 protein. Of 400,000 or so distinct CDR3 sequences in the sample, around a fifth were seen once. Sequenced: PBMCs or a T cell subset sorted from them (not recorded which). The receptors were sampled from an adult woman who had mild COVID-19 (a few samples of this study predate the infection). Cell type and time point are not known. CDR3s include the opening cysteine and the closing phenylalanine or tryptophan. A D gene is named only where the DNA matches it firmly. For some rows the clone size is stated as once, few or many, or as a class when expanded; others skip it.

TRBJ2-3	.	TRBV19	many	TGTGCCAGTAGTATAGTGGGACCCCGCGGGACGCAGTATTTT	CASSIVGPRGTQYF
TRBJ2-7	TRBD2	TRBV29-1	.	TGCAGCGTTGAAGGGGCGGGAGGGTCTTCCTACGAGCAGTACTTC	CSVEGAGGSSYEQYF
TRBJ2-5	.	TRBV29-1	few	TGTGCGGCACGCCCGATACAAGAGACCCAGTACTTC	CAARPIQETQYF